This TCR beta chain was obtained from a study of blood T cells in healthy people across ages. This clonotype turned up a few times. V lost 0 bases, J lost 8 bases, and 14 bases lay in between. CDR1 LGHNA and CDR2 YSLEER come from the germline V gene. The CDR3 runs to 15 residues. Primed by a sample-barcoded 5' primer and a J-beta primer mix, a second PCR proceeded for 7 to 11 cycles. Using its own MiXCR run on the 5' RACE reads, TCRdb lists one record per CDR3 protein. Here the sample spans about 1.1 million distinct CDR3 sequences, 35% to 40% being singletons. The material sequenced was blood. V usage is TRBV4-3 and J usage is TRBJ2-1; D remains ambiguous. The clonotype was recovered from a young man in good health. The CDR3 DNA sequence: TGCGCCAGCAGCCAAGACCCAGGCCTTGGCTATGAGCAGTTCTTC. Translated: CASSQDPGLGYEQFF.